Sequencing of this TCR beta chain was carried out in a study of blood T cell repertoires in COVID-19. Study in general: Donors in the United States, Italy and Spain gave samples during acute or convalescent COVID-19. Sample material is recorded as cDNA or gDNA derived from T cells, B-cell-depleted T cells, or PBMCs.

The authors' processing: The authors estimated nucleated cell counts from reference gene primer amplification. Libraries were prepared by immunoSEQ multiplex PCR; TCRdb keeps only in-frame clonotypes and omits some of them. V, J and clone size derive from that table, while D and trimming were established from the DNA sequence. The sample has over 35,000 clones; over 85% are singletons. CDR1 is MNHEY and CDR2 is SMNVEV in the germline V gene (reference sequence). The V gene lost 2 bases and the J gene lost 0 bases, with 5 bases spanning the gap. CDR3 length: 14 residues. The sequence was obtained from a man between 65 and 85 years old with active COVID-19. The sequencing sample was made of peripheral blood. The J gene is TRBJ2-1, the V gene TRBV27; no reliable D call. CDR3 nucleotide sequence: TGTGCCAGCAGTTTAATTAGCTCCTACAATGAGCAGTTCTTC. Translation: CASSLISSYNEQFF.